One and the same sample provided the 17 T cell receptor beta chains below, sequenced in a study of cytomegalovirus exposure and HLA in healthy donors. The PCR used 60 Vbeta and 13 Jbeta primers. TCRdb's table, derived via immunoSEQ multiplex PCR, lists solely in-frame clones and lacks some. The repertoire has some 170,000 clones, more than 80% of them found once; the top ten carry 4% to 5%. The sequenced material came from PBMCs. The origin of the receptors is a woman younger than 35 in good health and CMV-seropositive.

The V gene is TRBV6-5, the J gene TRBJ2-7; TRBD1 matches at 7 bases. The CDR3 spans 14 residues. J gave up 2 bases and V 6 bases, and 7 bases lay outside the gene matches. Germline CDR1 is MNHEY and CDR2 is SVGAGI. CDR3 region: CASRHRGSPYEQYF. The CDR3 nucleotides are TGTGCCAGCAGGCACAGGGGTTCCCCCTACGAGCAGTACTTC.

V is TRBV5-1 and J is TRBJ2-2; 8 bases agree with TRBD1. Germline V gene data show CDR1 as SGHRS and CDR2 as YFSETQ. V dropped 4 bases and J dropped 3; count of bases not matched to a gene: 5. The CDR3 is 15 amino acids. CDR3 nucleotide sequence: TGCGCCAGCAGCCGACAGGGGACCTACACCGGGGAGCTGTTTTTT. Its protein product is CASSRQGTYTGELFF.

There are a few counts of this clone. CDR3 in amino acids: CASSHRAAEAFF. For the CDR3, the DNA is TGTGCCAGCAGCCATAGAGCCGCTGAAGCTTTCTTT. The chain recombines TRBV7-9 with TRBJ1-1; the D is unclear. The CDR3 has 12 amino acids. The V and J ends lost 5 bases and 6 bases respectively, with 10 bases between them. Germline V CDR1 and CDR2: SEHNR, FQNEAQ (reference sequence).

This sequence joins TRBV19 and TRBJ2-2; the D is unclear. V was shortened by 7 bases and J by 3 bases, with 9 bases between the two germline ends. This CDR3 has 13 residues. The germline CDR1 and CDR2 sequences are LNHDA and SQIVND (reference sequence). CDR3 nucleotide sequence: TGTGCCAGTAACACAGAGTACACCGGGGAGCTGTTTTTT. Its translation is CASNTEYTGELFF.

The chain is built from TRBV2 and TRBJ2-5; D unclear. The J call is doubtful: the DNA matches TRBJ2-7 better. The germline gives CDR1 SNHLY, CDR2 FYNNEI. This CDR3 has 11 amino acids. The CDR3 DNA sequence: TGTGCCAGCAGCCCAACCCTCGAGCAGTACTTC. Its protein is CASSPTLEQYF.

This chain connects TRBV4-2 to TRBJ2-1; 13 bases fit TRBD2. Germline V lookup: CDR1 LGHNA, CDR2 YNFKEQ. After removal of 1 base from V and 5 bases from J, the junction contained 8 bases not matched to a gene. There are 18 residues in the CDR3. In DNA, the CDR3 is TGTGCCAGCAGCCAAGGCCCCCGACTAGCGGGGGGCCACAATGAGCAGTTCTTC. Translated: CASSQGPRLAGGHNEQFF.

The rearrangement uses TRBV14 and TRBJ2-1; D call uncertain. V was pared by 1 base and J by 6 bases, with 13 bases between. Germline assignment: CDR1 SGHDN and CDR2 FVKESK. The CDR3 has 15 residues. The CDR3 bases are TGTGCCAGCAGCCAAGTTGGTCTACCAACCAATGAGCAGTTCTTC. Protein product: CASSQVGLPTNEQFF.

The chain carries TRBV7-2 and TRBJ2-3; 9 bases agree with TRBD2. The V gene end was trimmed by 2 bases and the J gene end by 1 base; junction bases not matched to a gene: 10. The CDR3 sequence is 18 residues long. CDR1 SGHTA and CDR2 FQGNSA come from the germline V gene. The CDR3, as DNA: TGTGCCAGCAGCTTACCTAGCGGGGCCCTCTGGGGCACAGATACGCAGTATTTT. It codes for CASSLPSGALWGTDTQYF.

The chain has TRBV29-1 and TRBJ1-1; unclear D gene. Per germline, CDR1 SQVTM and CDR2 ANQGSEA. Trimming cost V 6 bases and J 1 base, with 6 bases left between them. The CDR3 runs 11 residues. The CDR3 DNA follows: TGCAGCGTGGCTCAGAACACTGAAGCTTTCTTT. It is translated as CSVAQNTEAFF.

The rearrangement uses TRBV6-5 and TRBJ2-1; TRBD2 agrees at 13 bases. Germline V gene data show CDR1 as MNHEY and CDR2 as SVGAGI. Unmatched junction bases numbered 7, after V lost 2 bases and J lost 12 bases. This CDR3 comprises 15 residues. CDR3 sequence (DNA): TGTGCCAGCAGTTACGGGACTAGCGGGGAGGGGGCGCAGTTCTTC. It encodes CASSYGTSGEGAQFF.

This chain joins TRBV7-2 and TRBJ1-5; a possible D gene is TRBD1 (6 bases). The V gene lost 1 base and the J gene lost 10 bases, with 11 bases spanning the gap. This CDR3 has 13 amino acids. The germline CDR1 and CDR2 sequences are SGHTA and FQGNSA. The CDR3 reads CASSLEQGYPQHF. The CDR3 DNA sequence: TGTGCCAGCAGCTTAGAACAGGGATATCCCCAGCATTTT. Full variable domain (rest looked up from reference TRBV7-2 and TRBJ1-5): GAGVSQSPSNKVTEKGKDVELRCDPISGHTALYWYRQSLGQGLEFLIYFQGNSAPDKSGLPSDRFSAERTGGSVSTLTIQRTQQEDSAVYLCASSLEQGYPQHFGDGTRLSIL.

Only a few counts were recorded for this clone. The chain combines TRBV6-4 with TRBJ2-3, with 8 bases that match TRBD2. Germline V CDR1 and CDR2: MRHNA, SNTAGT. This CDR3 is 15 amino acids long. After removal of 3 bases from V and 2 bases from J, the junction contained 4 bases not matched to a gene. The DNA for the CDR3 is TGTGCCAGCAGTGAAGGCGGGGGGACCACAGATACGCAGTATTTT. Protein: CASSEGGGTTDTQYF.

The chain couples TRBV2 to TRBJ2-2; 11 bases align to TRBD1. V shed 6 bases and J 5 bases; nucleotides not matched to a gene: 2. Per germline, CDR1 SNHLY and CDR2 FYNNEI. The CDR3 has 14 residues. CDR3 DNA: TGTGCCAGCAGCCGGGACAGGGGGACCGGGGAGCTGTTTTTT. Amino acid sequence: CASSRDRGTGELFF.

The CDR3 region has the DNA TGTGCCAGCAGTGAAAACTGGTACCAGCCCCAGCATTTT. This encodes CASSENWYQPQHF. The rearrangement joins TRBV6-1 to TRBJ1-5; D call uncertain. The CDR3 totals 13 residues. V was pared by 2 bases and J by 7 bases, with 9 bases between. CDR1 and CDR2 (germline): MNHNS, SASEGT.

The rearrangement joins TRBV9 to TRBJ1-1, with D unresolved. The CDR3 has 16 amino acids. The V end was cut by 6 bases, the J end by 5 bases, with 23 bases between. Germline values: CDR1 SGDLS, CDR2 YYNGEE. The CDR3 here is CASTPGDQQVGTEAFF. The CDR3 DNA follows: TGTGCCAGCACCCCCGGCGATCAGCAGGTTGGGACTGAAGCTTTCTTT.

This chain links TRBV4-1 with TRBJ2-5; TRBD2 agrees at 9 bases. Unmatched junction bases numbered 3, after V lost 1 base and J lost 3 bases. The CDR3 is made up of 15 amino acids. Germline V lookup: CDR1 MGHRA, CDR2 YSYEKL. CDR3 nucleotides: TGCGCCAGCAGCCAAGTTTTAGCGGGGGAAGAGACCCAGTACTTC. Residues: CASSQVLAGEETQYF.

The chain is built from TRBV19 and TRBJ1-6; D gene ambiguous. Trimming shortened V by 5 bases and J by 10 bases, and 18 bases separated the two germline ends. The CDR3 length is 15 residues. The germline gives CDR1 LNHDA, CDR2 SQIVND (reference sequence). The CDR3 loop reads CASSWAGTGRSPLHF. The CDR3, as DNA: TGTGCCAGTAGTTGGGCGGGAACGGGTCGATCACCCCTCCACTTT.